These 28 T cell receptor beta chains came from one sample sequenced in a study of blood T cell repertoires in COVID-19. The repertoire was sequenced with immunoSEQ multiplex PCR; TCRdb's copy has only in-frame clones and lacks some. The sample holds about 140,000 clones, roughly 84% seen once. Specimen: PBMCs or T cells enriched from blood (not recorded which). Receptors originate from a man aged 40-49 years with acute COVID-19.

The J gene is TRBJ1-1, the V gene TRBV6-5; D unresolved. The CDR3 length is 13 residues. The germline V and J ends were trimmed by 8 bases and 1 base, with 11 bases remaining between them. CDR1 is MNHEY, CDR2 SVGAGI, per germline. For the CDR3, the DNA is TGTGCCAGCCTATTGGTCCCGAACACTGAAGCTTTCTTT. Protein sequence: CASLLVPNTEAFF.

The chain has TRBV24-1 and TRBJ2-1, with TRBD2 identical over 13 bases. V trimming: 5 bases; J trimming: 9 bases; junction bases outside the gene matches: 9. The CDR3 spans 16 residues. CDR1 KGHDR and CDR2 SFDVKD come from the germline V gene. Here the CDR3 DNA reads TGTGCCACCAGTGTATCCGGGACTAGCGGGAACGGTGAGCAGTTCTTC. This codes for CATSVSGTSGNGEQFF.

V is TRBV28 and J is TRBJ1-1; 8 bases line up with TRBD1. The V gene's germline CDR1 is MDHEN and CDR2 SYDVKM. CDR3 length: 14 residues. Trimming removed 6 bases from V and 1 base from J; junction bases left unmatched: 4. CDR3 nucleotides: TGTGCCAGCAGGAGGACAGGGCCGAACACTGAAGCTTTCTTT. Translated: CASRRTGPNTEAFF. The whole variable domain, remainder taken from reference TRBV28 and TRBJ1-1, is DVKVTQSSRYLVKRTGEKVFLECVQDMDHENMFWYRQDPGLGLRLIYFSYDVKMKEKGDIPEGYSVSREKKERFSLILESASTNQTSMYLCASRRTGPNTEAFFGQGTRLTVV.

The rearrangement uses TRBV28 and TRBJ2-1, with D possibly TRBD2 on 6 matching bases. The CDR3 is 16 amino acids. The V and J ends lost 5 bases and 4 bases respectively, with 18 bases between them. CDR1 and CDR2 from the germline V gene are MDHEN and SYDVKM. CDR3 coding DNA: TGTGCCAGCAGTAATCCGGGACTCGGTCTATACAATGAGCAGTTCTTC. Its protein is CASSNPGLGLYNEQFF.

CDR3 region: CASSIDTSGYNEQFF. The DNA for the CDR3 is TGTGCCAGTAGTATAGATACTAGCGGATACAATGAGCAGTTCTTC. The rearrangement joins TRBV19 to TRBJ2-1; 8 bases agree with TRBD2. V gave up 0 bases and J gave up 4 bases; unmatched junction bases: 2. CDR1 and CDR2 (germline): LNHDA, SQIVND (reference sequence). The CDR3 contains 15 residues.

V gene TRBV3-1 (or the pseudogene TRBV3-2) combines with J gene TRBJ1-5; D remains ambiguous. Trimming took 3 bases from V and 6 from J, leaving 9 bases between them. Germline V CDR1 and CDR2: LGHDT, YNNKEL (reference sequence). The length of the CDR3 is 13 residues. CDR3 nucleotide sequence: TGTGCCAGCAGCCAGGGTCGCGGTCAGCCCCAGCATTTT. Protein sequence: CASSQGRGQPQHF.

This sequence joins TRBV6-1 and TRBJ2-7, with a possible D match to TRBD2 (6 bases). CDR3 length: 14 amino acids. V was pared by 4 bases and J by 3 bases, with 13 bases between. Germline CDR1 is MNHNS and CDR2 is SASEGT. CDR3 nucleotides: TGTGCCAGCAGTGCCCGAGGGACTGACTACGAGCAGTACTTC. Amino acid sequence: CASSARGTDYEQYF.

The J gene is TRBJ2-7, the V gene TRBV20-1; 8 bases are shared with TRBD2. The germline CDR1 and CDR2 sequences are DFQATT and SNEGSKA (reference sequence). V lost 3 bases, J lost 5 bases, and 9 bases stayed unmatched. The CDR3 runs to 14 residues. The CDR3 is CSASLGGTRNEQYF. CDR3 nucleotide sequence: TGCAGTGCTAGTTTAGGGGGGACTAGAAACGAGCAGTACTTC.

The V call is TRBV20-1, the J call TRBJ2-1, with 8 bases identical to TRBD2. The CDR3 extends over 18 amino acids. Germline lookup yields CDR1 DFQATT and CDR2 SNEGSKA (reference sequence). The junction had 25 bases not matched to a gene; V was cut back by 3 bases and J by 12 bases. The CDR3 loop is CSASLGRTAGRASRRQFF. CDR3 in DNA: TGCAGTGCTAGTTTGGGCAGGACTGCCGGGAGGGCCTCTAGAAGGCAGTTCTTC.

The rearrangement joins TRBV28 to TRBJ2-6; D is possibly TRBD1 (6 bases). This CDR3 is built from 16 residues. The V end lost 3 bases, the J end lost 4 bases, and 13 bases lay between the germline ends. CDR1 and CDR2 from the germline V gene are MDHEN and SYDVKM. The CDR3 here is CASSFDRTGGANVLTF. In nucleotides, the CDR3 is TGTGCCAGCAGTTTTGACAGGACGGGGGGGGCCAACGTCCTGACTTTC.

The chain combines TRBV5-1 with TRBJ1-2, with D perhaps matching TRBD1 (5 bases). Trimming cost V 5 bases and J 6 bases, with 29 bases left between them. CDR3 size: 18 residues. Germline V gene data show CDR1 as SGHRS and CDR2 as YFSETQ. This CDR3 reads CASSLGIDRRRERNGYTF. DNA for the CDR3: TGCGCCAGCAGTCTAGGGATAGACAGACGGAGGGAACGGAATGGCTACACCTTC. Using reference TRBV5-1 and TRBJ1-2 for the parts outside the CDR3, the full variable domain is KAGVTQTPRYLIKTRGQQVTLSCSPISGHRSVSWYQQTPGQGLQFLFEYFSETQRNKGNFPGRFSGRQFSNSRSEMNVSTLELGDSALYLCASSLGIDRRRERNGYTFGSGTRLTVV.

This clone was seen more than once but under ten times. The V call is TRBV10-1, the J call TRBJ1-1; the D gene is possibly TRBD1 (6 bases). Germline V gene lookup returns CDR1 WNHNN and CDR2 SYGVQD (reference sequence). This CDR3 region has 13 residues. Trimming cost V 10 bases and J 4 bases, with 16 bases left between them. Written as DNA, the CDR3 is TGCGCCACCAAACAGGGTCCGGCCACTGAAGCTTTCTTT. It is translated as CATKQGPATEAFF.

The J gene is TRBJ1-3, the V gene TRBV5-6; D is unresolved. Trimming left V 2 bases short and J 0 bases short, with 6 bases between. CDR3 length equals 14 residues. CDR1 is SGHDT and CDR2 is YYEEEE in the germline V gene. For the CDR3, the DNA is TGTGCCAGCAGCTTCAGGATCTCTGGAAACACCATATATTTT. It yields the protein CASSFRISGNTIYF.

The rearrangement uses TRBV5-8 and TRBJ2-7, with TRBD2 as a possible D gene (6 bases). This CDR3 is built from 19 residues. Trimming left V 2 bases short and J 0 bases short, with 24 bases between. Germline values: CDR1 SGHTS, CDR2 YDEGEE. The CDR3 region has the DNA TGTGCCAGCAGCTTTTTAAATGTCTTCGGGGACTCCAGCTCCTACGAGCAGTACTTC. Its translation is CASSFLNVFGDSSSYEQYF.

This chain connects TRBV25-1 to TRBJ1-2; 7 nucleotides match TRBD1. Germline CDR1 MGHDK, CDR2 SYGVNS. The CDR3 has 14 residues. J gave up 3 bases and V 10 bases, and 11 bases lay outside the gene matches. The CDR3 DNA reads TGTGCCACTTGGAGAGGGGGCTCTGACTATGGCTACACCTTC. This gives the protein CATWRGGSDYGYTF.

The genes are TRBV5-4 and TRBJ1-3; tentatively, D is TRBD1 (5 bases). The CDR3 length is 14 residues. Germline loops: CDR1 SGHNT, CDR2 YYREEE (reference sequence). Trimming took off 4 bases at V and 4 bases at J, with 12 bases between the two ends. CDR3 in DNA: TGTGCCAGCAGCCCGGCAGGGCCGGGAAACACCATATATTTT. It specifies CASSPAGPGNTIYF.

This sequence joins TRBV29-1 and TRBJ1-1; 9 nucleotides match TRBD1. CDR3 length: 14 residues. V lost 7 bases, J lost 0 bases, and 6 bases stayed unmatched. Germline V lookup: CDR1 SQVTM, CDR2 ANQGSEA. The CDR3 region has the DNA TGCAGCGGGGATGGGACAGGGATGAACACTGAAGCTTTCTTT. Translating gives CSGDGTGMNTEAFF.

The chain couples TRBV6-6 to TRBJ1-6; 7 nucleotides align to TRBD1. CDR1 MNHNY and CDR2 SVGAGI come from the germline V gene (reference sequence). CDR3 length equals 15 residues. The ends lost 6 bases at V and 5 bases at J; junction bases unmatched: 7. CDR3 loop: CASRRSGTDNSPLHF. The CDR3 nucleotides read TGTGCCAGCAGAAGGTCCGGGACAGATAATTCACCCCTCCACTTT.

The rearrangement links TRBV5-6 to TRBJ2-3; 14 nucleotides agree with TRBD2. Germline V gene sequence: CDR1 SGHDT, CDR2 YYEEEE. The CDR3 runs to 16 residues. Losses at the gene ends were 3 bases for V and 4 bases for J; bases not matched to a gene: 4. CDR3 DNA sequence: TGTGCCAGCAGCTATGGACTAGCGGGAGGTTCAGATACGCAGTATTTT. Its translation is CASSYGLAGGSDTQYF.

This rearrangement joins TRBV30 to TRBJ1-2; 8 nucleotides match TRBD1. Per germline, CDR1 GTSNPN and CDR2 SVGIG (reference sequence). The ends lost 4 bases at V and 2 bases at J; junction bases unmatched: 6. This CDR3 has 14 amino acids. The CDR3 reads CAWTKDRDNYGYTF. DNA of the CDR3: TGTGCCTGGACCAAGGACAGGGACAACTATGGCTACACCTTC.

The rearrangement uses TRBV19 and TRBJ1-5; 7 bases line up with TRBD1. Per germline, CDR1 LNHDA and CDR2 SQIVND (reference sequence). V was pared by 5 bases and J by 3 bases, with 10 bases of the junction left unmatched. This CDR3 has 16 residues. CDR3: CASSALQGRNNQPQHF. The CDR3 coding sequence is TGTGCCAGTAGTGCACTACAGGGGAGGAACAATCAGCCCCAGCATTTT.

This clone was recorded a few times. The rearrangement joins TRBV7-2 to TRBJ2-7, with a weak D call TRBD2 (6 bases). Per germline, CDR1 SGHTA and CDR2 FQGNSA. The length of the CDR3 is 12 residues. The V end lost 4 bases, the J end lost 5 bases, and 9 bases lay between the germline ends. CDR3 DNA: TGTGCCAGCAGCTGGGGCGGGAACGAGCAGTACTTC. Amino acid sequence: CASSWGGNEQYF.

This chain joins TRBV19 and TRBJ2-2, with 15 positions matching TRBD2. Per germline, CDR1 LNHDA and CDR2 SQIVND (reference sequence). The V gene end was trimmed by 5 bases and the J gene end by 6 bases; junction bases not matched to a gene: 7. CDR3 length equals 17 residues. In DNA, the CDR3 is TGTGCCAGTAGTGTCGGACTAGCGGGAGGGCCCGCCGGGGAGCTGTTTTTT. Amino acid sequence: CASSVGLAGGPAGELFF. Looking up the rest from reference TRBV19 and TRBJ2-2 gives the full variable domain: DGGITQSPKYLFRKEGQNVTLSCEQNLNHDAMYWYRQDPGQGLRLIYYSQIVNDFQKGDIAEGYSVSREKKESFPLTVTSAQKNPTAFYLCASSVGLAGGPAGELFFGEGSRLTVL.

V usage is TRBV6-5 and J usage is TRBJ2-7, with TRBD2 identical over 11 bases. CDR1 is MNHEY and CDR2 is SVGAGI in the germline V gene. This CDR3 region has 16 residues. With V trimmed by 2 bases and J by 1 base, 4 bases remained unmatched. CDR3 in DNA: TGTGCCAGCAGTTACAGGCTAGCGGGGGGTTCCTACGAGCAGTACTTC. It is translated as CASSYRLAGGSYEQYF.

This clone is a singleton in its sample. The chain combines TRBV19 with TRBJ2-7; 12 positions match TRBD2. The germline CDR1 and CDR2 sequences are LNHDA and SQIVND (reference sequence). With V trimmed by 0 bases and J by 0 bases, 6 bases remained unmatched. CDR3 length equals 18 residues. The CDR3 loop is CASSIDTTSGSHSYEQYF. The CDR3, as DNA: TGTGCCAGTAGTATAGATACGACTAGCGGGAGCCACTCCTACGAGCAGTACTTC.

This clone has only a few counts. The chain couples TRBV28 to TRBJ2-1, with 14 nucleotides matching TRBD2. The CDR3 is 14 residues long. The trim removed 5 bases at V and 10 bases at J, leaving 4 bases unmatched. The germline V gene has CDR1 MDHEN and CDR2 SYDVKM. CDR3 in amino acids: CASSGTSGSREQFF. In nucleotides, the CDR3 is TGTGCCAGCAGTGGGACTAGCGGGAGTAGGGAGCAGTTCTTC.

This chain joins TRBV18 and TRBJ1-2; no reliable D call. CDR3 length: 17 amino acids. Germline V gene lookup returns CDR1 KGHSH and CDR2 LQKENI. Deletions cut 2 bases from V and 8 bases from J, with 24 bases between. The CDR3: CASSPTTLAMAEGGYTF. The CDR3 bases are TGTGCCAGCTCACCAACTACCTTAGCGATGGCGGAGGGAGGCTACACCTTC.

The J gene is TRBJ2-3, the V gene TRBV7-6; TRBD2 matches at 9 bases. Germline CDR1 and CDR2: SGHVS and FNYEAQ. This CDR3 is built from 16 residues. The V gene end was trimmed by 1 base and the J gene end by 7 bases; junction bases not matched to a gene: 9. The CDR3 loop is CASSLVGGGASNTQYF. CDR3 DNA sequence: TGTGCCAGCAGCTTAGTAGGCGGGGGGGCCTCAAATACGCAGTATTTT.